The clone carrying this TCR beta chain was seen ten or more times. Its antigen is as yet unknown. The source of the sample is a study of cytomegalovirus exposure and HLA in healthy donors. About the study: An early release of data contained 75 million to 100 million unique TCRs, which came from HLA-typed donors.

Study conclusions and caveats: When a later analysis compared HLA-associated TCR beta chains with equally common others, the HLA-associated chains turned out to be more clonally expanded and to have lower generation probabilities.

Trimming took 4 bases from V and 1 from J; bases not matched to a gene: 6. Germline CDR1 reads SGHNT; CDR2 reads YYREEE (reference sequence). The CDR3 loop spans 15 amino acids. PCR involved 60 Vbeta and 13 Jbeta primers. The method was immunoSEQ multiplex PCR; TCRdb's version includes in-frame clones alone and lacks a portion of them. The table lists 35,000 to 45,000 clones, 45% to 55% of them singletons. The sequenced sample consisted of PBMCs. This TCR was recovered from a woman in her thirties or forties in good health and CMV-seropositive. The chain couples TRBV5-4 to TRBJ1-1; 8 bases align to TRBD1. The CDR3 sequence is CASSPTGARNTEAFF. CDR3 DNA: TGTGCCAGCAGCCCGACAGGGGCGAGGAACACTGAAGCTTTCTTT. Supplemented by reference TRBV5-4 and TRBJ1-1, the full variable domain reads ETGVTQSPTHLIKTRGQQVTLRCSSQSGHNTVSWYQQALGQGPQFIFQYYREEENGRGNFPPRFSGLQFPNYSSELNVNALELDDSALYLCASSPTGARNTEAFFGQGTRLTVV.